This T cell receptor beta chain was obtained from a study of shared clonotypes between healthy human individuals. Whole-study results and caveats: Even with large depth, rarefaction showed that sorted-subset sequencing was incomplete.

TCRdb keeps only in-frame clones here, not all; method: immunoSEQ multiplex PCR. Here the sample spans 2 million to 2.5 million clones, less than 95% being singletons. This CDR3 has 14 residues. The germline V and J ends were trimmed by 1 base and 1 base, with 7 bases remaining between them. Looked up from germline, CDR1 is SGHTA and CDR2 is FQGNSA. In regard to this clone: What it recognizes is unknown.

The sequenced sample was naive CD4+ T cells from PBMCs. Subset given: CD45RA+ positively selected. The TCR originated in a young man in good health. Some clones in this sample may be carry-over from other donors' samples. The chain joins TRBV7-2 to TRBJ1-1; D remains unclear. CDR3 loop: CASSLVLRNTEAFF. The CDR3 DNA reads TGTGCCAGCAGCTTAGTTTTGAGGAACACTGAAGCTTTCTTT.